The clone carrying this TCR beta chain showed up just a few times. These data belong to a study of cytomegalovirus exposure and HLA in healthy donors. In the PCR, 60 Vbeta and 13 Jbeta primers were used. Some clones are missing from TCRdb's copy, which holds only in-frame ones; the method was immunoSEQ multiplex PCR. The sample records about 100,000 clones, over 75% being singletons. This sequence was found in a man aged 55 to 70 in good health and CMV-seropositive. Sample: PBMCs.

CDR3 coding DNA: TGCGCCAGCAGCCAAGCGGTAGCGGCGGTCTACGAGCAGTACTTC. Translating it yields CASSQAVAAVYEQYF. This sequence joins TRBV4-3 and TRBJ2-7; tentatively, D is TRBD2 (6 bases). Germline CDR1 LGHNA, CDR2 YSLEER. Trimming removed 1 base from V and 3 bases from J, with 13 bases in between. The CDR3 has 15 amino acids.